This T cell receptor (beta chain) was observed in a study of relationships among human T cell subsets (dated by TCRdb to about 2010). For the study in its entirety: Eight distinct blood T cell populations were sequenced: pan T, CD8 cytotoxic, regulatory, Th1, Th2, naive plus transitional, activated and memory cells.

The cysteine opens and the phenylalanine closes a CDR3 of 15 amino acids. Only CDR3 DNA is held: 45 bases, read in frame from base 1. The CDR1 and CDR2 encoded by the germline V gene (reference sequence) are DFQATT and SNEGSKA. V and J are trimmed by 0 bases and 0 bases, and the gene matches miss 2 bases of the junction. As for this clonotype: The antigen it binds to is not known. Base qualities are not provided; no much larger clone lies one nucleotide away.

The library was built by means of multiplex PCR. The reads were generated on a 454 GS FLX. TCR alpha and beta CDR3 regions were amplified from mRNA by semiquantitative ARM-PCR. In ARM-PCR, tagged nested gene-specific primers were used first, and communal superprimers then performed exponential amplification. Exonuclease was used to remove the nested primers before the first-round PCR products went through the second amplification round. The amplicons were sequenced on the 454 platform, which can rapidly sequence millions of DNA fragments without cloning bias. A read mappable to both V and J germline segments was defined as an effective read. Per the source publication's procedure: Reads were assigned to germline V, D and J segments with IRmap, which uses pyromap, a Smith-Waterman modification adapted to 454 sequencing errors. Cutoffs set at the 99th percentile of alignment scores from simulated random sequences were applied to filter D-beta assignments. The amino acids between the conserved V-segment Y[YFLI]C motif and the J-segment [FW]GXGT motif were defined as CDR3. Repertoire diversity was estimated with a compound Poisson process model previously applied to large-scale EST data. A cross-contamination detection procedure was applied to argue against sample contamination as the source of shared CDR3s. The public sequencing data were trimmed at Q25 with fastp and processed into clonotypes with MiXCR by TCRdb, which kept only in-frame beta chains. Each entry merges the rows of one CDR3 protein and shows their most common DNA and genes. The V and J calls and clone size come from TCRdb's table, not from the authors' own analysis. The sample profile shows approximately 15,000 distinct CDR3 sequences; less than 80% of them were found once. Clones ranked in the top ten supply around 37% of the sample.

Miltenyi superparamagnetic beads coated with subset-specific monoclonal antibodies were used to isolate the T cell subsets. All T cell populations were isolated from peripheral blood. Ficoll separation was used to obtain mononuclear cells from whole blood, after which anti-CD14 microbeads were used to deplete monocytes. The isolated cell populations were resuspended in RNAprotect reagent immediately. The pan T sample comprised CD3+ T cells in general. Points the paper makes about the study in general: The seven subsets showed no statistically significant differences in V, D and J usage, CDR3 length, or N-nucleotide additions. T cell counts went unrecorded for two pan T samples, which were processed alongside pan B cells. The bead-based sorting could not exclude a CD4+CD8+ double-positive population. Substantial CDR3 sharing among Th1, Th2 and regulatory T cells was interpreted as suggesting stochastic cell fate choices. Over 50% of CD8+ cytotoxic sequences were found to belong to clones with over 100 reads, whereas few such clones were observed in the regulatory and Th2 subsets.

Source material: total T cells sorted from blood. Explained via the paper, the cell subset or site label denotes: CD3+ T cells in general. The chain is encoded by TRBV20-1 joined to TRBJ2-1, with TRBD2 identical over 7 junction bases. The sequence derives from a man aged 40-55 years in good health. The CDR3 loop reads CSARDGRGSYNEQFF. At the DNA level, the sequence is TGCAGTGCTAGAGATGGGAGGGGCTCCTACAATGAGCAGTTCTTC.